This TCR beta chain stems from a study of vaccination effects on CD4 cells after COVID-19. This clone turned up a few times. As yet, its antigen is unknown. Before any sequencing was done, the ViraFEST assay used viral peptide pools to expand antigen-specific CD4+ T cells. Investigators separated out CD4+ T cells once 10 days of culture had passed. A PCR test confirmed that the person had SARS-CoV-2 infection between March and December 2020. It was on days 3 and 7 that half the medium was replaced with IL-2 medium. Only in-frame clones appear in the TCRdb table, and some are missing; sequencing was by immunoSEQ multiplex PCR. Of 35,000 to 45,000 clones in the sample, around two thirds were seen once. Germline values: CDR1 SEHNR, CDR2 FQNEAQ (reference sequence). Trimming removed 2 bases from V and 1 base from J, with 14 bases in between. The length of the CDR3 is 16 residues.

The receptor was derived from a human donor who had a prior SARS-CoV-2 infection. The chain couples TRBV7-9 to TRBJ2-5; D is ambiguous. The sample here was CD4+ T cells from PBMCs cultured with a peptide pool, taken before COVID-19 vaccination. CDR3 in amino acids: CASSLNLGWGQETQYF. The CDR3 coding sequence is TGTGCCAGCAGCTTAAATCTAGGGTGGGGCCAAGAGACCCAGTACTTC. The whole variable domain, filled in from reference TRBV7-9 and TRBJ2-5, reads DTGVSQNPRHKITKRGQNVTFRCDPISEHNRLYWYRQTLGQGPEFLTYFQNEAQLEKSRLLSDRFSAERPKGSFSTLEIQRTEQGDSAMYLCASSLNLGWGQETQYFGPGTRLLVL.